This TCR beta chain was identified in a study of T cells of healthy individuals. TCRdb re-analysed the 5' RACE reads in MiXCR, keeping a single row per CDR3 protein. The sample lists fewer than 90,000 distinct CDR3 sequences; more than 4.5% were seen once. CDR3 length: 12 residues. The V and J ends lost 4 bases and 5 bases respectively, with 9 bases between them. CDR1 and CDR2 from the germline V gene are DFQATT and SNEGSKA (reference sequence). The table lists this clonotype with many counts. The rearrangement joins TRBV20-1 to TRBJ1-5; D is unresolved. This TCR was sampled from a female donor in good health. The CDR3 region is CSAIPPDQPQHF. The CDR3 DNA sequence: TGCAGTGCTATCCCTCCCGATCAGCCCCAGCATTTT.